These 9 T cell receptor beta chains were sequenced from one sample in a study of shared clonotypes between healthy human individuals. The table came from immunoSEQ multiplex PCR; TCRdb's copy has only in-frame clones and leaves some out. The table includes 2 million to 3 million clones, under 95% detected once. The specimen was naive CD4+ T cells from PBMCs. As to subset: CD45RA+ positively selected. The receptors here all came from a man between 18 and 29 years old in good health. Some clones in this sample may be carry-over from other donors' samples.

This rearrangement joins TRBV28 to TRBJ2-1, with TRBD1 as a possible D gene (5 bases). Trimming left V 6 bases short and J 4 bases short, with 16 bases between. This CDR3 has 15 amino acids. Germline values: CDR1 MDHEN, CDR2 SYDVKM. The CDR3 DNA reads TGTGCCAGCAGGATGACCCTAGGGGCTTACAATGAGCAGTTCTTC. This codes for CASRMTLGAYNEQFF.

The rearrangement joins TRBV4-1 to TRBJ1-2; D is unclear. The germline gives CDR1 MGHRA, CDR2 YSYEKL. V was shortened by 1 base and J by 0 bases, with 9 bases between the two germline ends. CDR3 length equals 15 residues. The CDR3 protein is CASSQVPVTNYGYTF. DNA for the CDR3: TGCGCCAGCAGCCAAGTTCCCGTTACTAACTATGGCTACACCTTC.

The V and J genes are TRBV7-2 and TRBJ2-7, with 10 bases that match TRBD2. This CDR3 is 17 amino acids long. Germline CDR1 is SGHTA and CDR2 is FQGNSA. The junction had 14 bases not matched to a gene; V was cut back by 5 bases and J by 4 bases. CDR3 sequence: CASSAGGPSGSVYEQYF. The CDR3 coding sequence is TGTGCCAGCAGCGCCGGGGGCCCTAGCGGGAGTGTGTACGAGCAGTACTTC.

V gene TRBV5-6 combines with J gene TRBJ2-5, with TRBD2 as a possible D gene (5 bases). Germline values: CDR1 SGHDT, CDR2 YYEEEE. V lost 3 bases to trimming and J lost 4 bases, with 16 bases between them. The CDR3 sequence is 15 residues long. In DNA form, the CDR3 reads TGTGCCAGCAGCTCCGATTTGGGGAGTGGAGAGACCCAGTACTTC. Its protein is CASSSDLGSGETQYF.

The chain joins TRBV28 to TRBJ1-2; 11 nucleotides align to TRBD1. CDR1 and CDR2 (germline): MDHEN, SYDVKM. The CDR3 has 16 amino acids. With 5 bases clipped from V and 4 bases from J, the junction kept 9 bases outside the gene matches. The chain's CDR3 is CASSPPLGQGVYGYTF. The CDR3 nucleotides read TGTGCCAGCAGTCCCCCATTGGGACAGGGGGTCTATGGCTACACCTTC.

The CDR3 nucleotides read TGCGCCAGCAGCCAAGATAACAGGGGTAATAATGAAAAACTGTTTTTT. Protein: CASSQDNRGNNEKLFF. This chain links TRBV4-1 with TRBJ1-4, with 7 positions matching TRBD1. With V trimmed by 0 bases and J by 4 bases, 5 bases remained unmatched. This CDR3 has 16 amino acids. Germline V gives CDR1 MGHRA, CDR2 YSYEKL.

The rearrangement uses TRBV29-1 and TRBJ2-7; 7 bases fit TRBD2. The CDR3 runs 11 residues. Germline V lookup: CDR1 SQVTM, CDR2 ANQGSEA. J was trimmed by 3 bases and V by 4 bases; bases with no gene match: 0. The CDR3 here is CSVGDYYEQYF. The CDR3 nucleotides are TGCAGCGTTGGGGACTACTACGAGCAGTACTTC.

CDR3 nucleotide sequence: TGCGCCAGCAGCTTGGCCCAACTTAGAGAGACCCAGTACTTC. Amino acid sequence: CASSLAQLRETQYF. The V and J genes are TRBV5-1 and TRBJ2-5; no clear D. Trimming stripped 0 bases from V and 4 bases from J, with 10 bases between. Germline V gives CDR1 SGHRS, CDR2 YFSETQ. CDR3 length: 14 amino acids.

In DNA form, the CDR3 reads TGTGCCAGCAGCCGGAGGACAGGGGCGGGTGAGCAGTTCTTC. Its protein is CASSRRTGAGEQFF. V usage is TRBV7-9 and J usage is TRBJ2-1; 9 bases map to TRBD1. Germline V gene sequence: CDR1 SEHNR, CDR2 FQNEAQ (reference sequence). The CDR3 spans 14 residues. V lost 5 bases and J lost 9; bases outside the gene matches: 8. The whole variable domain, remainder taken from reference TRBV7-9 and TRBJ2-1, is DTGVSQNPRHKITKRGQNVTFRCDPISEHNRLYWYRQTLGQGPEFLTYFQNEAQLEKSRLLSDRFSAERPKGSFSTLEIQRTEQGDSAMYLCASSRRTGAGEQFFGPGTRLTVL.